The clone carrying this TCR beta chain is a singleton in its sample. Its antigen is as yet unknown. This sample was taken from a study of T cell responses to AZD1222 COVID-19 vaccine. Study-wide results and limits: Nearly half of the spike-specific TCRs reportedly recognize variant regions that carry no mutations.

The V end was cut by 1 base, the J end by 0 bases, with 4 bases between. The CDR3 consists of 13 residues. Germline loops: CDR1 MGHRA, CDR2 YSYEKL. Using immunoSEQ multiplex PCR, the repertoire was profiled, and TCRdb retains in-frame clones only, with some absent. This repertoire shows approximately 70,000 clones, around four fifths found once; its top ten account for under 6.5%. This sample comprised peripheral blood, obtained on day 0 of AZD1222 vaccination. The rearrangement joins TRBV4-1 to TRBJ2-7; D is ambiguous. The TCR was taken from an adult in good health. The CDR3 DNA is TGCGCCAGCAGCCAAGGTCCCTCCTACGAGCAGTACTTC. Translation gives CASSQGPSYEQYF.